The sequence of this T cell receptor (beta chain) was determined in a study of cytomegalovirus exposure and HLA in healthy donors. Study at large: Researchers previously reported finding some 110 million unique TCR beta sequences from roughly 200 million T cells. General study results and limits: What a later analysis reportedly showed was that an Asian-associated ancestry cluster had fewer N-insertions than the approximately 700-donor mean. As immune exposure information, only CMV serostatus was available. Published work reported that the classifier diagnosed cytomegalovirus status with high specificity and sensitivity.

As to this clone: What it binds is unknown.

Germline loops: CDR1 LNHDA, CDR2 SQIVND (reference sequence). The CDR3 length is 12 residues. J gave up 4 bases and V 9 bases, and 4 bases lay outside the gene matches. The PCR used 60 Vbeta and 13 Jbeta primers. The table came from immunoSEQ multiplex PCR; TCRdb's copy has only in-frame clones and leaves some out. Here the sample spans around 200,000 clones, roughly 80% being singletons. This rearrangement joins TRBV19 to TRBJ1-1; TRBD1 matches 8 bases. The origin of this receptor is a woman under 30 in good health and CMV-seronegative. Sequenced sample: PBMCs. This CDR3 reads CASNDRGTEAFF. CDR3 nucleotide sequence: TGTGCCAGCAACGACAGGGGCACTGAAGCTTTCTTT. Together with reference TRBV19 and TRBJ1-1, the CDR3 gives the full variable domain: DGGITQSPKYLFRKEGQNVTLSCEQNLNHDAMYWYRQDPGQGLRLIYYSQIVNDFQKGDIAEGYSVSREKKESFPLTVTSAQKNPTAFYLCASNDRGTEAFFGQGTRLTVV.